The rows below give T cell receptor beta chains drawn from one sample of a study of spatial heterogeneity in lung cancer. Via MiXCR, TCRdb re-called the 5' RACE reads, giving one row per CDR3 protein. Here the sample spans 85,000 to 100,000 distinct CDR3 sequences, over 9.5% being singletons. Specimen: PBMCs, collected at surgery. The receptors come from a male donor with early-stage non-small cell lung cancer. The CDR3 runs from the conserved cysteine through the conserved F or W. D genes are given only for firm matches. Only some rows state a clone size, as once, few, many or a class for expanded clones.

clone_size d_call j_call v_call cdr3_nt cdr3_aa
- - TRBJ1-1 TRBV10-1 TGCGCCAGCAGTAGAGCAGGGGAGAGGGAAGCTTTCTTT CASSRAGEREAFF
- - TRBJ1-6 TRBV27 TGTGCCAGCAGACGGACGGAGGGGGGCTCACCCCTCCACTTT CASRRTEGGSPLHF
- - TRBJ2-1 TRBV28 TGTGCCAGCAGTCGCTTACCTGAGCAGTTCTTC CASSRLPEQFF
- - TRBJ1-2 TRBV7-2 TGTGCCAGCAGCTTATCCCCCCGGGGAGATGGCTACACCTTC CASSLSPRGDGYTF
- TRBD2 TRBJ2-1 TRBV13 TGTGCCAGCAGTTTCCCCCGGACTAGCGGGCTTCAGCCTAATGAGCAGTTCTTC CASSFPRTSGLQPNEQFF
many - TRBJ1-1 TRBV6-2/TRBV6-3 TGTGCCAGCTCTATGGAAGTCACGAACACTGAAGCTTTCTTT CASSMEVTNTEAFF
many - TRBJ2-3 TRBV7-2 TGTGCCAGCAGCTTCGTACAGGCAGATACGCAGTATTTT CASSFVQADTQYF
many - TRBJ1-2 TRBV6-5 TGTGCCAGCAGTTACTCCGACGGCCGCTATGGCTACACCTTC CASSYSDGRYGYTF
few - TRBJ2-7 TRBV30 TGTGCCTGGAGTGTAGTAGGTGGGGGCTACGAGCAGTACTTC CAWSVVGGGYEQYF
- TRBD1 TRBJ2-7 TRBV15 TGTGCCACCAGCAGGACAGGGGGGACCTACGAGCAGTACTTC CATSRTGGTYEQYF
- - TRBJ1-1 TRBV28 TGTGCCAGCAATCCACAGGGCTCTATGAACACTGAAGCTTTCTTT CASNPQGSMNTEAFF
few - TRBJ2-3 TRBV6-5 TGTGCCAGCAGTCGTTTGGGAACAAACACAGATACGCAGTATTTT CASSRLGTNTDTQYF
few TRBD1 TRBJ2-1 TRBV4-1 TGCGCCAGCAGCCAAGAGGACAGGGCCTACAATGAGCAGTTCTTC CASSQEDRAYNEQFF
few - TRBJ2-5 TRBV7-2 TGTGCCAGCAGCTTAAGCAGGACACAAGAGACCCAGTACTTC CASSLSRTQETQYF
- - TRBJ1-1 TRBV5-5 TGTGCCAGCAGTTGGGACCTAGTCGTCTCTGGGGCTTTCTTT CASSWDLVVSGAFF
few TRBD1 TRBJ1-5 TRBV20-1 TGCAGTGCGGGAGACAGGGGATATAGCAATCAGCCCCAGCATTTT CSAGDRGYSNQPQHF
many - TRBJ2-3 TRBV5-4 TGTGCCAGCAGCAAGGACCAGAGGGGGGCTAGCACAGATACGCAGTATTTT CASSKDQRGASTDTQYF
- TRBD1 TRBJ1-5 TRBV6-5 TGTGCCAGCAGTCCCCGGGACAGGGGCAATCAGCCCCAGCATTTT CASSPRDRGNQPQHF
- - TRBJ1-4 TRBV6-5 TGTGCCAGCAGTAACACCGGGACACCCTTTAATGAAAAACTGTTTTTT CASSNTGTPFNEKLFF
many - TRBJ1-2 TRBV28 TGTGCCAGCACCACACTTATGGATGGGTATGGCTACACCTTC CASTTLMDGYGYTF
few - TRBJ2-3 TRBV6-2/TRBV6-3 TGTGACAGCAGTTACTCGTCCGTACTCACAGATACGCAGTATTTT CDSSYSSVLTDTQYF
many TRBD1 TRBJ1-4 TRBV5-5 TGTGCCAGCAGTTTGGACAGGGGGACTAATGAAAAACTGTTTTTT CASSLDRGTNEKLFF
many TRBD2 TRBJ2-7 TRBV10-2 TGCGCCAGCAGTCTCCCCGGGGGGGGCTACGAGCAGTACTTC CASSLPGGGYEQYF
few - TRBJ1-4 TRBV9 TGTGCCAGCAGCGTGGCCGGGACAACCGGGGTTACTAATGAAAAACTGTTTTTT CASSVAGTTGVTNEKLFF
few - TRBJ1-4 TRBV6-2/TRBV6-3 TGTGCCAGCAGTTCATTCGGACGGCTTAATGAAAAACTGTTTTTT CASSSFGRLNEKLFF
- TRBD2 TRBJ2-1 TRBV7-2 TGTGCCAGCATTTTCCCGCGAGCGGGGGGACACAATGAGCAGTTCTTC CASIFPRAGGHNEQFF
many TRBD1 TRBJ1-2 TRBV11-2 TGTGCCAGCAGCTTAGAAGGGGACAGGAGGATGCTCTATGGCTACACCTTC CASSLEGDRRMLYGYTF
many - TRBJ1-2 TRBV4-3 TGCGCCAGCAGCCAAGATCGGGGCCGTGGAGCTGGCTACACCTTC CASSQDRGRGAGYTF
many - TRBJ2-1 TRBV5-1 TGCGCCAGCAGCTTGGGAGGGAGTTCCTACAATGAGCAGTTCTTC CASSLGGSSYNEQFF
- - TRBJ1-2 TRBV20-1 TGCAGTGCTAGAGACCCTTCACAGGGTAACTATGGCTACACCTTC CSARDPSQGNYGYTF
few - TRBJ1-6 TRBV7-2 TGTGCCAGCAGAGAGGGGAGATATAATTCACCCCTCCACTTT CASREGRYNSPLHF
few - TRBJ2-1 TRBV7-2 TGTGCCAGCAGCTTAGCGATGGGGGGCGGTGAGCAGTTCTTC CASSLAMGGGEQFF
few TRBD2 TRBJ2-3 TRBV29-1 TGCAGCGTTGAAGCTAGGAGCGGGGGCACAGATACGCAGTATTTT CSVEARSGGTDTQYF
few - TRBJ1-4 TRBV20-1 TGCAGTGCTAGAGGCCACAGGTTACCAACTAATGAAAAACTGTTTTTT CSARGHRLPTNEKLFF
many TRBD2 TRBJ2-3 TRBV9 TGTGCCAGCAGCGTCACTAGCGGGGGAGATACGCAGTATTTT CASSVTSGGDTQYF
- - TRBJ1-3 TRBV12-3/TRBV12-4 TGTGCCAGCAGTTTTCCTGGCTCTGGAAACACCATATATTTT CASSFPGSGNTIYF
- TRBD2 TRBJ2-1 TRBV15 TGTGCCACCAGCAGAGATCGACTAGCGGAGGGGGATGAGCAGTTCTTC CATSRDRLAEGDEQFF
few TRBD1 TRBJ2-3 TRBV7-6 TGTGCCAGCTCCACTTACCGGGACAGGGGAATGTTTACGCAGTATTTT CASSTYRDRGMFTQYF
- - TRBJ2-7 TRBV7-9 TGTGCCAGCAGCGTCCGGGAAGAGCAGTACTTC CASSVREEQYF
- - TRBJ2-5 TRBV20-1 TGCAGTGCTAGAGTAGGTCCCCAACAGGGGACCCAGTACTTC CSARVGPQQGTQYF
few - TRBJ2-2 TRBV25-1 TGTGCCAGCAGTGGCCCCCGGACAAAAACCGGGGAGCTGTTTTTT CASSGPRTKTGELFF
few TRBD2 TRBJ2-3 TRBV11-2 TGTGCCAGCAGCCGGAGGGTCGGCGGGGGAAGCACAGATACGCAGTATTTT CASSRRVGGGSTDTQYF
- - TRBJ2-1 TRBV29-1 TGCAGCGTTCCACAGGGAACTGAGCAGTTCTTC CSVPQGTEQFF
many - TRBJ2-7 TRBV30 TGTGCCTGGAGTGTTGGCGGCGAGCAGTACTTC CAWSVGGEQYF
- TRBD2 TRBJ2-5 TRBV7-9 TGTGCCAGCAGCCCCCGCGGGGGAGGGCTCCAAGAGACCCAGTACTTC CASSPRGGGLQETQYF
few TRBD1 TRBJ1-1 TRBV18 TGTGCCAGCTCAAACCGGGACAGGGGGCTCCTGAACACTGAAGCTTTCTTT CASSNRDRGLLNTEAFF
few - TRBJ2-2 TRBV23-1 TGCGCCAGCGTAGGCTCGGGAGGGGGCGCCGGCGGGGAGCTGTTTTTT CASVGSGGGAGGELFF
few - TRBJ2-2 TRBV28 TGTGCCAGCAGTCCCCCAAGAGGGGAGCTGTTTTTT CASSPPRGELFF
- - TRBJ2-3 TRBV11-1 TGTGCCAGCAGCTTACGGACAGAGAGCACAGATACGCAGTATTTT CASSLRTESTDTQYF
- - TRBJ2-2 TRBV4-1 TGCTCCAGCAGCCAACATCCGTTCGCGAACACCGGGGAGCTGTTTTTT CSSSQHPFANTGELFF
few - TRBJ2-1 TRBV5-6 TGTGCCAGCAGCTTGCTAGATCTCTCCTACAATGAGCAGTTCTTC CASSLLDLSYNEQFF
- - TRBJ2-1 TRBV7-9 TGTGCCAGCAGCTTAGGTGCTAGCGAGTACAATGAGCAGTTCTTC CASSLGASEYNEQFF
- TRBD2 TRBJ2-1 TRBV28 TGTGCCAGCAGTTTAGCAGGACTAGCGGACAATGAGCAGTTCTTC CASSLAGLADNEQFF
few - TRBJ2-7 TRBV6-2/TRBV6-3 TGTGCCAGCAGTTACCCCTCTACCGGGACTCTTCCCAATAGCGAGCAGTACTTC CASSYPSTGTLPNSEQYF
many - TRBJ2-1 TRBV12-3/TRBV12-4 TGTGCCAGCAACAGGGGAGGGAGTGAGCAGTTCTTC CASNRGGSEQFF